The present TCR beta chain was sequenced within a study of cytomegalovirus exposure and HLA in healthy donors (dated by TCRdb to 2016 to 2017). With regard to the full study: An earlier analysis of several hundred of the donors reported 276 Gb of sequence data and some 110 million unique TCR beta sequences obtained from 150 million to 200 million T cells. An early release covering 550 to 700 HLA-typed donors comprised roughly 300 gigabases of sequencing data and roughly 85 million unique TCR sequences. Of the 300 to 450 genotyped donors, over 65% fell in the genetic ancestry cluster associated with self-reported Caucasian donors. The study aimed to test whether signatures of past pathogen exposure could be identified by cataloging public T cell receptors. The study used immunosequencing to profile the T cell repertoires of around 600 subjects and linked those repertoires to cytomegalovirus serostatus. Along with the approximately 670-subject first cohort, a separate validation cohort of over a hundred different subjects was used. High-throughput TCR immunosequencing, statistical association of individual TCRs with disease status, and machine learning were combined to predict cytomegalovirus infection status. To study patterns of TCR occurrence, a later analysis re-analyzed previously published TCR beta repertoires from 650 to 750 donors and added high-resolution HLA genotyping. In the later analysis, no new phenotypic data were used to find candidate immune exposures; instead, reliance was placed on TCR beta sequences and their occurrence across donors. In an earlier analysis of roughly 540 of the donors, high-throughput TCR beta sequencing was used to judge whether each TCR beta V gene segment behaved as functional or pseudogenic. Donor age, sex, ethnicity and CMV serostatus were collected together with the repertoire data. A later genetic analysis took genome-wide SNP genotypes for about 55% of the 666 donors and used that subset as a discovery cohort. Every discovery cohort repertoire had been produced on one sequencing platform. Both class I and class II loci were covered by HLA typing, at four-digit resolution. Typing coverage differed by locus: A, B, C, DRB1 and DQB1 were typed in about 629-630 donors, DQA1 in approximately 520, DPA1 in 600 to 610, and DPB1 in roughly 450. Five DR-DQ haplotypes were treated as single units for association and clustering because of strong linkage in the cohort. Across some 400 genotyped donors of the cohort, an average of roughly 250,000 unique TCR beta nucleotide sequences per donor were sequenced, and approximately 19% of those sequences were non-productive.

The protocol used for the library was the immunoSEQ multiplex PCR assay. A mixture of 60 forward primers for TCR Vbeta segments and 13 reverse primers for TCR Jbeta segments was used in the multiplex PCR. The CDR3 region of rearranged TCR beta genes was amplified from genomic DNA by a multiplex PCR assay. The Illumina HiSeq System was used to sequence the amplified TCR beta libraries as 87-base-pair reads. Under the source paper's analysis protocol: Across the 700 or so repertoires, a later analysis counted roughly 77 million unique TCR beta chains, roughly 11 million of which were shared by at least two donors. Raw reads were error-corrected and collapsed into unique sequences by a nearest-neighbor algorithm in which closely related sequences were merged to remove PCR and sequencing errors. To assign V, D and J gene segments, CDR3 sequences were aligned to IMGT reference sequences. For a sequence to be retained, a match of at least six nucleotides to both a V gene segment and a J gene segment was required. A rearrangement was called productive if the CDR3 had no stop codons and remained in frame with V and J, and every other rearrangement was called non-productive. CDR3 was defined according to IMGT convention as the region running from the second conserved V-encoded cysteine to the conserved J-encoded phenylalanine. The earlier analysis of 587 of the donors excluded sequences that lacked an unambiguous match to a single V gene segment. In an earlier analysis of more than 500 of the donors, a V segment was called functional when productive rearrangements were above 56.7%, and segregating when the standard deviation between donors exceeded 5%. A statistical classification framework was built for diagnosing cytomegalovirus status from the catalog of TCR beta chain sequences. V and J gene assignment, in a later analysis, came from comparing TCR nucleotide sequences with IMGT/GENE-DB human TR gene sequences. Using the TCRdist pipeline, a later analysis assigned CDR3 sequences along with most-parsimonious VDJ recombination scenarios. A later analysis defined each TCR beta chain by its CDR3 amino acid sequence plus V-gene family, and excluded reads lacking a unique V-gene family. A later analysis removed roughly 590 highly shared, low-generation-probability nucleotide sequences to deal with suspected cross-contamination and a sequencing artifact. In a later analysis, a clonal expansion index was calculated for each public chain from normalized within-repertoire ranks of inferred template counts. In a later analysis, generation probabilities were computed using a VDJ recombination model fitted to out-of-frame rearrangements, and the results were checked against IGoR. Hypergeometric tests were used in a later analysis to score TCR-TCR, TCR-HLA and TCR-CMV co-occurrence, with a repertoire-size bias correction applied to the TCR pairs. False discovery rates were estimated in a later analysis by permuting HLA or CMV assignments 20 times. In a later analysis, co-occurring TCRs were grouped using DBSCAN, and TCRdist sequence similarity was added for clustering within HLA-allele-positive subsets. Repertoires with fewer than 30,000 or more than 120,000 public chains, plus five repertoires with anomalous nucleotide sharing, were excluded from co-occurrence clustering. This is the immuneACCESS table as TCRdb keeps it, with only in-frame sequences that have V and J called. A part of the clones is gone; compared with another copy, unresolved V genes explain less than half, and the rest is unexplained. For V, J and clone size, that table is used; D and trimming come from the DNA. Recorded for this sample are some 160,000 clones; over 80% of them occurred a single time. The ten most abundant clones make up less than 2% of the sample.

About this clone itself: Its specific antigen is unknown. No per-base quality is available; no much larger clone lies one base away.

On the study overall, not on this receptor specifically: Cytomegalovirus status was reported to be diagnosed by the classifier with high specificity and sensitivity in both the original and validation cohorts. Compared with the approximately 670-donor mean, donors in an Asian-associated ancestry cluster had fewer N-insertions in productive TCRs, according to a later genetic analysis. The authors suggested that the approach could potentially be generalized to other disease states and immunological phenotypes. Because HLA typing was unavailable for some donors at each locus, only the typed subset was used in association tests. Sequencing depth was assumed to be roughly uniform across donors in the presence/absence analyses, though that assumption may not hold. Linkage disequilibrium might explain the correlated functional status among segregating V segments, but an unknown experimental factor could not be excluded. At a false discovery rate of 0.05, a later analysis linked 16,951 TCR beta sequences to specific HLA alleles. In a later genetic analysis, a missense DCLRE1C variant was associated with V-gene and J-gene trimming of TCR beta chains, and the association was replicated in an independent cohort. In a later analysis, TCR association rates were found to vary across HLA loci, with the most associated TCRs seen for DRB1 alleles and the fewest for HLA-C alleles. The only immune exposure information available for the cohort was CMV serostatus. Most TCR sequences were observed very rarely across donors, whereas some public TCRs were present in many individuals. This cohort had only TCR beta chains sequenced, and the lack of alpha or paired-chain data limited which features could be detected. A further reported finding was that TCR beta sequences accurately predicted the HLA-A and HLA-B alleles for most subjects in the first cohort. Broadly in line with IMGT annotations, most TCR beta V segments showed up in productive rearrangements about 90% or about 30% of the time in an earlier analysis of about 500 of the donors. In vitro tests confirmed that three of the cytomegalovirus-associated TCR beta chains recognize cytomegalovirus antigens. Assigning TCR associations to individual alleles was difficult when HLA alleles, especially DR and DQ, strongly co-occurred. In a later analysis, HLA-associated TCR beta chains were found to be more clonally expanded and to have lower generation probabilities than equally common non-associated chains. The sequencing pipeline was judged likely to have produced a cluster of highly shared sequence variants as a technical artifact. According to a later analysis, parvovirus B19, influenza, CMV and Epstein-Barr virus appeared linked to several top co-occurrence clusters. Some IMGT-functional V segments, including TRBV6-2 and TRBV6-3, could not be told apart with the 87-base-pair reads, so those segments were excluded. Because counts were too low, about 15 rarely observed V segments, including chromosome 9 orphons, were left out of the earlier analysis of 587 of the donors. The study listed approximately 150 TCR beta chains as associated with cytomegalovirus. In a later analysis, most CMV-associated TCR beta chains were found to appear HLA-restricted, with HLA associations seemingly driven largely by CMV exposure.

The cohort was made up of approximately 670 healthy bone marrow donors. At the time of sampling, every cohort member was nominally healthy, though immune exposures that went unrecorded were likely present. The donor tested CMV seronegative, placing the donor among the 350 or so seronegative members of the cohort. A peripheral blood sample was collected from each donor, and TCR beta sequencing was performed on peripheral blood mononuclear cells. The Qiagen DNeasy Blood Extraction Kit was used to extract genomic DNA from the blood cell samples. The V and J ends are trimmed by 6 bases and 2 bases, leaving 14 bases between them. The CDR3, from cysteine to phenylalanine, totals 14 residues. The sequence is cut down to CDR3 DNA, 42 bases in frame from base 1. The germline V gene (reference sequence) gives CDR1 as MNHNY and CDR2 as SVGAGI.

Sequencing was performed on PBMCs. Recombination linked TRBV6-6 to TRBJ2-7, with a tentative D gene TRBD1 over 5 matching bases. The receptor was derived from a woman between 18 and 29 years old in good health and CMV-seronegative. The CDR3 corresponds to CASRQAQGTYEQYF. Here is the DNA: TGTGCCAGCAGACAGGCCCAAGGAACCTACGAGCAGTACTTC.